This T cell receptor (beta chain) originates from a study of regulatory dendritic cells for organ transplantation. This CDR3 has 12 amino acids. The V gene lost 2 bases and the J gene lost 1 base, with 5 bases spanning the gap. Looked up from germline, CDR1 is SQVTM and CDR2 is ANQGSEA. Profiled with immunoSEQ multiplex PCR; TCRdb holds only in-frame clones, not every one. The sample lists tens of thousands of clones, more than 70% occurring once. This sequence joins TRBV29-1 and TRBJ1-1; D is unresolved. Sample: naive CD8+ T cells from blood. The sample's subset: CD45RA+ naive T cells. This TCR came from a human donor in good health. CDR3 nucleotide sequence: TGCAGCGTTGAAACAGCGAACACTGAAGCTTTCTTT. The encoded protein is CSVETANTEAFF.